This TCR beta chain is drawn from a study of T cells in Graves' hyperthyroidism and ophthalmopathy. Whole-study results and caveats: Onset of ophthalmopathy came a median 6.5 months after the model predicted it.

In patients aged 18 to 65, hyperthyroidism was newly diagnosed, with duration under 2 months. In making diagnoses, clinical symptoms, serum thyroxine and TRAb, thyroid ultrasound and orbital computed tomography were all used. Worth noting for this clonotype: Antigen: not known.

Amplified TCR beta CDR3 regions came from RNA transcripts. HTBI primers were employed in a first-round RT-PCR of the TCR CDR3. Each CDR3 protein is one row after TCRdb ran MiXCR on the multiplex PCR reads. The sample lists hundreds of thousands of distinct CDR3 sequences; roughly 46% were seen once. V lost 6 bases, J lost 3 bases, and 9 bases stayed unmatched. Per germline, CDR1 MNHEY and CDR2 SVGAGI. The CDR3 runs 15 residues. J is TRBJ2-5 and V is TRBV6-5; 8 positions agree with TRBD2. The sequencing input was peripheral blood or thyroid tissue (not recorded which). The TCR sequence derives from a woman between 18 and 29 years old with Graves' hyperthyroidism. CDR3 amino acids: CASRFTSGVEETQYF. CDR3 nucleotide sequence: TGTGCCAGCAGATTTACTAGCGGCGTAGAAGAGACCCAGTACTTC.